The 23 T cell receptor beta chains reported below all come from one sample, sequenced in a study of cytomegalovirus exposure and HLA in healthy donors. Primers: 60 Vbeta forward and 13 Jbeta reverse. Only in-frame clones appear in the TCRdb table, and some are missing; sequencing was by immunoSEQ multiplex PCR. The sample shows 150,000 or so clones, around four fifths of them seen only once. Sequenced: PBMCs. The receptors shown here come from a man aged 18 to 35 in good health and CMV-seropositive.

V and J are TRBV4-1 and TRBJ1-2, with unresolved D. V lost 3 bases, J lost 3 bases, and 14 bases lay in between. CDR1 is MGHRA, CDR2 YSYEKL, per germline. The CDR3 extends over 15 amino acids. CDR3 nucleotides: TGCGCCAGCAGCCAGTCCTATTCATCATACTATGGCTACACCTTC. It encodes CASSQSYSSYYGYTF.

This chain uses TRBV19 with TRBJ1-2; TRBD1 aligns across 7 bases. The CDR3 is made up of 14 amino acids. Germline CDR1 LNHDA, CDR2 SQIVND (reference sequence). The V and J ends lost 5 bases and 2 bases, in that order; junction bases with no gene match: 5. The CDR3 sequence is CASSQPGQNYGYTF. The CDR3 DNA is TGTGCCAGTAGTCAACCGGGACAGAACTATGGCTACACCTTC.

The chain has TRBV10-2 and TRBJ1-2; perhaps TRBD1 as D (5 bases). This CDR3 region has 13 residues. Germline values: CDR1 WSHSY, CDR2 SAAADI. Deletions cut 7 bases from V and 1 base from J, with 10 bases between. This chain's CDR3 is CASTQGFNYGYTF. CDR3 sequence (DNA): TGCGCCAGCACCCAGGGTTTTAACTATGGCTACACCTTC.

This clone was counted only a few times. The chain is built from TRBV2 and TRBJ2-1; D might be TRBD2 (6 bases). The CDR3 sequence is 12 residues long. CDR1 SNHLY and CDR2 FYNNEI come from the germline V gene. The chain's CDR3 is CGAGYGGNEQFF. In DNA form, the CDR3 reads TGTGGGGCGGGGTATGGGGGGAATGAGCAGTTCTTC.

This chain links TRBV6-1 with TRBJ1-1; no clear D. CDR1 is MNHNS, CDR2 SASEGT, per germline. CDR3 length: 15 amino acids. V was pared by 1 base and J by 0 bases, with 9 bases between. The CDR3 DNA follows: TGTGCCAGCAGTGAAGTGGCGGGGATGAACACTGAAGCTTTCTTT. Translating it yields CASSEVAGMNTEAFF.

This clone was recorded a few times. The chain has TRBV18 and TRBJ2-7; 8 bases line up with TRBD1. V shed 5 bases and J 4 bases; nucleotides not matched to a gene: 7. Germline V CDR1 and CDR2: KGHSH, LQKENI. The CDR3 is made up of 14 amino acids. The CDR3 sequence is CASSSARGQYEQYF. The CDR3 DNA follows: TGTGCCAGCTCATCAGCCAGGGGGCAGTACGAGCAGTACTTC.

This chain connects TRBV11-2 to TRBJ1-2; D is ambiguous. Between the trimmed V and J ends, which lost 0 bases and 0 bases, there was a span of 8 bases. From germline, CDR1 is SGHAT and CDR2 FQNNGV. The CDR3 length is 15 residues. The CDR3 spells CASSLDVSANYGYTF. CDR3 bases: TGTGCCAGCAGCTTAGATGTCTCTGCTAACTATGGCTACACCTTC.

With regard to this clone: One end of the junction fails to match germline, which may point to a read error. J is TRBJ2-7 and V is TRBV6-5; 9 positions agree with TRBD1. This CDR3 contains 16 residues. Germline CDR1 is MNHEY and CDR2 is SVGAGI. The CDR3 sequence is CASGYSWPGQGHEQYF. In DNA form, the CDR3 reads TGTGCCAGCGGTTACTCCTGGCCGGGACAGGGCCACGAGCAGTACTTC.

CDR3 nucleotide sequence: TGTGCCAGCATTAAAGGCGGGCCCCTCTCCTACGAGCAGTACTTC. Translating it yields CASIKGGPLSYEQYF. The chain couples TRBV28 to TRBJ2-7; maybe TRBD2 (5 bases). Between the trimmed V and J ends, which lost 7 bases and 0 bases, there was a span of 16 bases. The CDR3 runs 15 residues. Germline V gene lookup returns CDR1 MDHEN and CDR2 SYDVKM.

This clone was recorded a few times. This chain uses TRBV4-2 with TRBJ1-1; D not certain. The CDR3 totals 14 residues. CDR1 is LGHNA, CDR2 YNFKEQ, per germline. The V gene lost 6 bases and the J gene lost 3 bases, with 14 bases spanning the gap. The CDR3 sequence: CASRTGSTDTEAFF. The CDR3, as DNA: TGTGCCAGCAGGACCGGGTCAACGGACACTGAAGCTTTCTTT.

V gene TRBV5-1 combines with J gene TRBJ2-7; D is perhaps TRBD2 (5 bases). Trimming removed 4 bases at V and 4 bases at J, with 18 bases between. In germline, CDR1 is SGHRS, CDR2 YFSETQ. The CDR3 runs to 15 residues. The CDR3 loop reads CASSPQEAIVYEQYF. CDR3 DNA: TGCGCCAGCAGCCCGCAGGAGGCCATAGTTTACGAGCAGTACTTC.

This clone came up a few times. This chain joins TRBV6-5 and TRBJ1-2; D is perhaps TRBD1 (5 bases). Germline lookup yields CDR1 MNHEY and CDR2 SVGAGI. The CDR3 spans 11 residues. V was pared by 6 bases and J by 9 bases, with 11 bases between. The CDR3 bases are TGTGCCAGCAGGGGGGGAATGAGCTACACCTTC. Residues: CASRGGMSYTF.

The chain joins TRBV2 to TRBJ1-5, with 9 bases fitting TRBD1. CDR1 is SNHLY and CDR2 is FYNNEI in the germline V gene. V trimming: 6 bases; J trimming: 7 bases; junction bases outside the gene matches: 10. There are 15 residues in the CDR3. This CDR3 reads CASREQGAYKQPQHF. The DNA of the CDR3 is TGTGCCAGCAGGGAACAGGGGGCCTACAAACAGCCCCAGCATTTT.

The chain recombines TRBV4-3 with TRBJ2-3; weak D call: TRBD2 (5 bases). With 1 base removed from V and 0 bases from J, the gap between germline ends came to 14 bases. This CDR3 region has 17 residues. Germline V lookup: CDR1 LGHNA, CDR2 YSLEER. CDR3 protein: CASSQGLAGLSTDTQYF. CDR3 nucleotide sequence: TGCGCCAGCAGCCAAGGACTCGCGGGCTTGAGCACAGATACGCAGTATTTT.

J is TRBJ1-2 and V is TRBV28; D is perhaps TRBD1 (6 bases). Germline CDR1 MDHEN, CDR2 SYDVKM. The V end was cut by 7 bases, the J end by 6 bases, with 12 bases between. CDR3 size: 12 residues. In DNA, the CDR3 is TGTGCCAGCATAACAGGGAGGGATGGCTACACCTTC. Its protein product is CASITGRDGYTF.

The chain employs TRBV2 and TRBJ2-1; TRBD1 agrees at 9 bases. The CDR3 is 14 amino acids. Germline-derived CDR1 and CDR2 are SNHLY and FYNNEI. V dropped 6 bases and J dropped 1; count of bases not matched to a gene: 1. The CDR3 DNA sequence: TGTGCCAGCAGACAGGGGGCATCCTACAATGAGCAGTTCTTC. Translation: CASRQGASYNEQFF.

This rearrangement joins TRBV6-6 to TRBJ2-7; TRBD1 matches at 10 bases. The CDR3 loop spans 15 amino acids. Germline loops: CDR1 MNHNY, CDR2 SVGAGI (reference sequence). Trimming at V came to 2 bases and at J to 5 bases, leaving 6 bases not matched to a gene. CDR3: CASSYPGQGFNEQYF. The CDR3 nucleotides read TGTGCCAGCAGTTACCCGGGACAGGGGTTCAACGAGCAGTACTTC.

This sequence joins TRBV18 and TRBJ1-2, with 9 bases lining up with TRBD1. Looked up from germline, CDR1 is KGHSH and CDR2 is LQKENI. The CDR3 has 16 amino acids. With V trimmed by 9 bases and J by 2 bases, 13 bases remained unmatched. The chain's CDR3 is CASHGTGNPNNYGYTF. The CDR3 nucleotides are TGTGCCAGTCACGGGACAGGGAATCCCAACAACTATGGCTACACCTTC.

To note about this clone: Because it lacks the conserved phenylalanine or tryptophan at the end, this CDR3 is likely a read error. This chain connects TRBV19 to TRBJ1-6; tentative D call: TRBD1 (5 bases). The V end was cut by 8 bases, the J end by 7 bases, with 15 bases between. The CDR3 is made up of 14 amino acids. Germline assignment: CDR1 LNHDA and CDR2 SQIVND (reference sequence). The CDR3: CASRAGTDNSPLHL. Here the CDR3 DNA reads TGTGCCAGTCGGGCGGGGACGGACAATTCACCCCTCCACCTT.

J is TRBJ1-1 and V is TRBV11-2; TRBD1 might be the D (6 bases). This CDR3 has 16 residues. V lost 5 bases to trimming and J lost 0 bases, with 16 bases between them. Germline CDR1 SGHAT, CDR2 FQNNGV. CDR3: CASSTAPDRMNTEAFF. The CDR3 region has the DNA TGTGCCAGCAGCACCGCCCCGGACAGAATGAACACTGAAGCTTTCTTT.

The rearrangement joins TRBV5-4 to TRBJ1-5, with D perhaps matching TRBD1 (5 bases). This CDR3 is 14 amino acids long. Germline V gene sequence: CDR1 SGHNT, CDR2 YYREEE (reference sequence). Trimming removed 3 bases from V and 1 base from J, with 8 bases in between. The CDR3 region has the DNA TGTGCCAGCAGCTCGGGACTAAGCAATCAGCCCCAGCATTTT. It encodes CASSSGLSNQPQHF.

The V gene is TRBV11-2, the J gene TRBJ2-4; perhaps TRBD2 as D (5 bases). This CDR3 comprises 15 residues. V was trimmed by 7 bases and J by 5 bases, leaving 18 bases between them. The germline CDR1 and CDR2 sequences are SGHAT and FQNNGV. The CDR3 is CASNSLLGLENIQYF. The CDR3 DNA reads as TGTGCCAGCAACTCCCTTCTAGGACTCGAAAACATTCAGTACTTC.

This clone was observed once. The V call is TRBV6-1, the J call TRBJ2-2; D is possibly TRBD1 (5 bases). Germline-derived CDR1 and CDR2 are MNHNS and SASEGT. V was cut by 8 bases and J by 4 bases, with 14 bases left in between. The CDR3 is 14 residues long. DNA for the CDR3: TGTGCCAGCGCTGGGGCTGGCGGCACCGGGGAGCTGTTTTTT. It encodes CASAGAGGTGELFF.